This T cell receptor (beta chain) was identified in a study of post-analysis software for immune sequencing data. With respect to this clonotype: Its target is unknown.

Study results and caveats: Controls showed significantly higher normalized Chao1 diversity than did multiple sclerosis patients. TRBV5-6, TRBV5-1 and TRBV20-1 were among four or five TRBV segments more frequent in patients than controls.

Included in the TCR beta cDNA libraries were unique molecular identifiers. TCRdb reprocessed the PCR reads via MiXCR and lists one record per CDR3 protein. The sample holds almost 700,000 distinct CDR3 sequences, more than 50% seen once. Germline loops: CDR1 SQVTM, CDR2 ANQGSEA. The CDR3 contains 13 residues. The V gene end was trimmed by 7 bases and the J gene end by 4 bases; junction bases not matched to a gene: 7. Sequenced: blood. This chain links TRBV29-1 with TRBJ2-7; TRBD1 aligns across 10 bases. The TCR originated in a girl aged 2 to 10 with multiple sclerosis. The CDR3 loop is CSAGTGDRYEQYF. The CDR3 DNA follows: TGCAGCGCCGGGACAGGGGATAGGTACGAGCAGTACTTC.